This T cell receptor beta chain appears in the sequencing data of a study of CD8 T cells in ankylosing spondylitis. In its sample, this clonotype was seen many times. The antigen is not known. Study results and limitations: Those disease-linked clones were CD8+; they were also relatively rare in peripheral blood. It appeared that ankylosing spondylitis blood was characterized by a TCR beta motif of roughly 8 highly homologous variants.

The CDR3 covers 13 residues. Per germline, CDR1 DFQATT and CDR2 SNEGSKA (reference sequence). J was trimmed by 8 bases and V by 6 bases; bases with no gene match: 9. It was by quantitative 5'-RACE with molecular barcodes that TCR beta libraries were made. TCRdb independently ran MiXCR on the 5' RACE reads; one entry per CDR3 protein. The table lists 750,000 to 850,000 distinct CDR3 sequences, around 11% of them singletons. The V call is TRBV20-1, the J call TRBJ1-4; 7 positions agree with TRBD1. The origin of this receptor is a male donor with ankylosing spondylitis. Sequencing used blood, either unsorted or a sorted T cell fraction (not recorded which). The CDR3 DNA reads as TGCAGTGCACTAAGACAGGGTGGGGAAAAACTGTTTTTT. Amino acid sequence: CSALRQGGEKLFF.